Below are 26 T cell receptor beta chains sequenced from a single sample in a study of blood T cells in healthy people across ages. A J-beta primer mix and a sample-barcoded 5' primer were used in a second PCR of roughly 7 to 12 cycles. TCRdb re-analysed the 5' RACE reads in MiXCR, keeping a single row per CDR3 protein. Of approximately 1,700,000 distinct CDR3 sequences in the sample, about 39% were seen once. The sample taken for sequencing was blood. The source is a human donor in good health.

V usage is TRBV7-9 and J usage is TRBJ1-4; TRBD1 agrees at 9 bases. The CDR3 is 16 amino acids. In germline, CDR1 is SEHNR, CDR2 FQNEAQ (reference sequence). The ends lost 1 base at V and 7 bases at J; junction bases unmatched: 7. The DNA of the CDR3 is TGTGCCAGCAGCTTAGAGACAGGGGGTTGGAGTGAAAAACTGTTTTTT. This encodes CASSLETGGWSEKLFF.

This clonotype was seen just once. V and J are TRBV24-1 and TRBJ2-3; 12 nucleotides agree with TRBD2. The ends lost 0 bases at V and 2 bases at J; junction bases unmatched: 8. The CDR3 covers 19 residues. Germline V gene data show CDR1 as KGHDR and CDR2 as SFDVKD. DNA of the CDR3: TGTGCCACCAGTGATTTGCACCATAGACTAGCGGGGGTCACAGATACGCAGTATTTT. This encodes CATSDLHHRLAGVTDTQYF.

This clonotype was recorded at least ten times. The CDR3 nucleotides read TGTGCCAGCAGCCATACCATCGACAGGGTCGGCGGCTACACCTTC. It is translated as CASSHTIDRVGGYTF. This chain connects TRBV6-5 to TRBJ1-2, with TRBD1 matching over 7 bases. The ends lost 6 bases at V and 8 bases at J; junction bases unmatched: 15. The CDR3 totals 15 residues. Germline V gives CDR1 MNHEY, CDR2 SVGAGI.

This clonotype occurred a few times. The chain joins TRBV9 to TRBJ2-7; 8 bases fit TRBD2. CDR1 and CDR2 (germline): SGDLS, YYNGEE. There are 14 residues in the CDR3. V lost 0 bases, J lost 2 bases, and 1 base stayed unmatched. The CDR3 loop is CASSVEAGAYEQYF. The CDR3 bases are TGTGCCAGCAGCGTAGAAGCGGGAGCCTACGAGCAGTACTTC.

This clonotype is a singleton in its sample. The chain uses TRBV15 and TRBJ1-2; maybe TRBD1 (5 bases). From germline, CDR1 is LNHNV and CDR2 YYDKDF (reference sequence). Trimming cost V 0 bases and J 9 bases, with 17 bases left between them. The CDR3 spans 15 residues. CDR3 loop: CATSRDRLRVKSYTF. CDR3 DNA sequence: TGTGCCACCAGCAGAGATCGTCTCAGGGTAAAGAGCTACACCTTC.

The chain recombines TRBV12-3 or TRBV12-4 with TRBJ2-3; 7 bases are shared with TRBD2. The CDR3 has 15 residues. Germline trimming cut 3 bases from V and 5 bases from J; bases unmatched to any gene: 8. For the CDR3, the DNA is TGTGCCAGCAGTTTCCCCACGGGGGGAAGAGATACGCAGTATTTT. This codes for CASSFPTGGRDTQYF.

The chain employs TRBV4-1 and TRBJ2-6; 8 bases are a match to TRBD1. CDR1 and CDR2 from the germline V gene are MGHRA and YSYEKL. The CDR3 has 18 residues. The V gene end was trimmed by 1 base and the J gene end by 3 bases; junction bases not matched to a gene: 8. The CDR3 DNA follows: TGCGCCAGCAGCCAAGGGCGACAGGGGATTCGTGGGGCCAACGTCCTGACTTTC. Amino acid sequence: CASSQGRQGIRGANVLTF.

V gene TRBV29-1 combines with J gene TRBJ2-6; D call uncertain. In germline, CDR1 is SQVTM, CDR2 ANQGSEA. The length of the CDR3 is 13 residues. Trimming removed 7 bases from V and 0 bases from J, with 7 bases in between. CDR3 sequence reads: CSALFSGANVLTF. The CDR3 nucleotides are TGCAGCGCTCTATTCTCTGGGGCCAACGTCCTGACTTTC.

This clonotype turned up a few times. This sequence joins TRBV6-6 and TRBJ1-2; D is unresolved. CDR3 size: 14 residues. Trimming stripped 0 bases from V and 7 bases from J, with 12 bases between. Germline loops: CDR1 MNHNY, CDR2 SVGAGI (reference sequence). CDR3 DNA sequence: TGTGCCAGCAGTTACTCTGGGGAGGACCTTGGCTACACCTTC. The encoded protein is CASSYSGEDLGYTF.

This clonotype appeared a few times. The chain couples TRBV28 to TRBJ1-5; D gene unclear. Trimming cost V 5 bases and J 1 base, with 18 bases left between them. The CDR3 runs 17 residues. Looked up from germline, CDR1 is MDHEN and CDR2 is SYDVKM. CDR3 in amino acids: CASSLYRVGWSNQPQHF. CDR3 in DNA: TGTGCCAGCAGTCTCTATCGGGTGGGATGGAGCAATCAGCCCCAGCATTTT. Combining the CDR3 with reference TRBV28 and TRBJ1-5 gives the whole variable domain DVKVTQSSRYLVKRTGEKVFLECVQDMDHENMFWYRQDPGLGLRLIYFSYDVKMKEKGDIPEGYSVSREKKERFSLILESASTNQTSMYLCASSLYRVGWSNQPQHFGDGTRLSIL.

This clonotype was counted a single time. V is TRBV7-9 and J is TRBJ2-1; no clear D gene. The CDR3 length is 16 residues. Germline values: CDR1 SEHNR, CDR2 FQNEAQ (reference sequence). V was pared by 5 bases and J by 0 bases, with 14 bases between. CDR3 loop: CASSPIGYSSYNEQFF. As DNA, the CDR3 is TGTGCCAGCAGCCCGATCGGCTATAGCTCCTACAATGAGCAGTTCTTC. Together with reference TRBV7-9 and TRBJ2-1, the CDR3 gives the full variable domain: DTGVSQNPRHKITKRGQNVTFRCDPISEHNRLYWYRQTLGQGPEFLTYFQNEAQLEKSRLLSDRFSAERPKGSFSTLEIQRTEQGDSAMYLCASSPIGYSSYNEQFFGPGTRLTVL.

This clonotype was detected only a few times. This chain joins TRBV7-9 and TRBJ2-1; D might be TRBD2 (7 bases). Trimming took 5 bases from V and 6 from J, leaving 17 bases between them. In germline, CDR1 is SEHNR, CDR2 FQNEAQ (reference sequence). This CDR3 has 15 amino acids. The CDR3 nucleotides read TGTGCCAGCAGCGCCTCTTCGCGGGGGCTCAATGAGCAGTTCTTC. Protein: CASSASSRGLNEQFF. The variable domain in full, with the rest retrieved from reference TRBV7-9 and TRBJ2-1, is DTGVSQNPRHKITKRGQNVTFRCDPISEHNRLYWYRQTLGQGPEFLTYFQNEAQLEKSRLLSDRFSAERPKGSFSTLEIQRTEQGDSAMYLCASSASSRGLNEQFFGPGTRLTVL.

The CDR3 spells CAISATFEGSTDTQYF. The CDR3 nucleotides read TGTGCCATCAGTGCGACCTTCGAAGGGAGCACAGATACGCAGTATTTT. The V call is TRBV10-3, the J call TRBJ2-3, with D uncertain. CDR1 and CDR2 (germline): ENHRY, SYGVKD. This CDR3 region has 16 residues. V lost 4 bases, J lost 0 bases, and 14 bases lay in between.

The V gene is TRBV4-3, the J gene TRBJ1-5; tentative D call: TRBD1 (5 bases). Per the germline V gene, CDR1 is LGHNA and CDR2 is YSLEER. Between the trimmed V and J ends, which lost 0 bases and 7 bases, there was a span of 13 bases. This CDR3 spans 15 amino acids. CDR3 nucleotides: TGCGCCAGCAGCCAAGAAATGGGGCAGGGCCAGCCCCAGCATTTT. It translates to CASSQEMGQGQPQHF.

The V gene is TRBV28, the J gene TRBJ2-3, with 11 nucleotides matching TRBD2. Per germline, CDR1 MDHEN and CDR2 SYDVKM. This CDR3 contains 18 residues. V dropped 4 bases and J dropped 2; count of bases not matched to a gene: 11. CDR3 bases: TGTGCCAGCAGTTCTGCTCGTCTAGCGGGGGGTCCCACAGATACGCAGTATTTT. Its protein is CASSSARLAGGPTDTQYF. The full variable domain, in which reference TRBV28 and TRBJ2-3 provide the parts outside the CDR3, is DVKVTQSSRYLVKRTGEKVFLECVQDMDHENMFWYRQDPGLGLRLIYFSYDVKMKEKGDIPEGYSVSREKKERFSLILESASTNQTSMYLCASSSARLAGGPTDTQYFGPGTRLTVL.

This clonotype showed up just a few times. The rearrangement uses TRBV29-1 and TRBJ1-1; no clear D. This CDR3 has 11 amino acids. Trimming pared 7 bases from V and 1 base from J, leaving 7 bases between. Germline V gene data show CDR1 as SQVTM and CDR2 as ANQGSEA. The CDR3 here is CSGTPNTEAFF. The CDR3, as DNA: TGCAGCGGAACACCGAACACTGAAGCTTTCTTT.

The rearrangement uses TRBV6-6 and TRBJ1-2, with no clear D. Germline V gene data show CDR1 as MNHNY and CDR2 as SVGAGI (reference sequence). Trimming left V 2 bases short and J 6 bases short, with 13 bases between. The CDR3 extends over 14 amino acids. The CDR3 nucleotides read TGTGCCAGCAGTTACCCTGATGGGTATGATGGCTACACCTTC. Translation: CASSYPDGYDGYTF.

There are a few counts of this clonotype. This chain connects TRBV24-1 to TRBJ2-1, with D tentatively TRBD1 (5 bases). The CDR3 totals 13 residues. Trimming left V 9 bases short and J 6 bases short, with 14 bases between. CDR1 is KGHDR and CDR2 is SFDVKD in the germline V gene. The CDR3 DNA is TGTGCCACCGGGGCCATTTTTACCAATGAGCAGTTCTTC. It codes for CATGAIFTNEQFF.

This clonotype was seen only a few times. V is TRBV20-1 and J is TRBJ1-2, with D perhaps matching TRBD1 (6 bases). Trimming shortened V by 6 bases and J by 0 bases, and 14 bases separated the two germline ends. Germline lookup yields CDR1 DFQATT and CDR2 SNEGSKA (reference sequence). This CDR3 region has 14 residues. In nucleotides, the CDR3 is TGCAGTGCCGCCGGACAGACCTCTAACTATGGCTACACCTTC. Amino acids: CSAAGQTSNYGYTF.

This clonotype was seen many times. The V and J genes are TRBV7-2 and TRBJ2-7; 7 bases match TRBD2. This CDR3 contains 14 residues. The V gene's germline CDR1 is SGHTA and CDR2 FQGNSA. The V segment lost 6 bases and the J segment 6 bases; nucleotides outside the gene matches: 11. The CDR3 spells CASRTLGTTSEQYF. CDR3 sequence (DNA): TGTGCCAGCAGGACACTCGGGACTACTTCCGAGCAGTACTTC.

The chain uses TRBV4-1 and TRBJ2-1; D not resolved. CDR1 is MGHRA, CDR2 YSYEKL, per germline. CDR3 size: 14 residues. Trimming pared 8 bases from V and 5 bases from J, leaving 16 bases between. The CDR3 sequence: CASSPQRDNNEQFF. CDR3 coding DNA: TGCGCCAGCTCCCCACAAAGAGACAACAATGAGCAGTTCTTC.

The chain uses TRBV20-1 and TRBJ2-5; D may be TRBD1 (6 bases). Near its end, the DNA agrees better with TRBJ2-7, so the J call may be wrong. The germline V gene has CDR1 DFQATT and CDR2 SNEGSKA (reference sequence). The CDR3 is 15 amino acids. CDR3 protein: CSARAIDRKPNEQYF. In nucleotides, the CDR3 is TGCAGTGCTCGCGCAATTGACAGGAAACCTAACGAGCAGTACTTC.

V and J are TRBV5-5 and TRBJ2-7; D unresolved. Per germline, CDR1 SGHKS and CDR2 YYEKEE (reference sequence). Trimming stripped 2 bases from V and 5 bases from J, with 17 bases between. CDR3 length: 15 amino acids. The CDR3 DNA follows: TGTGCCAGCAGCTTTGTAATCCAGGTACACGACGAGCAGTACTTC. The encoded protein is CASSFVIQVHDEQYF.

In its sample, this clonotype was seen once. The chain uses TRBV30 and TRBJ2-7; 8 bases fit TRBD2. Germline trimming cut 1 base from V and 2 bases from J; bases unmatched to any gene: 16. The CDR3 loop spans 18 amino acids. Germline CDR1 reads GTSNPN; CDR2 reads SVGIG (reference sequence). DNA of the CDR3: TGTGCCTGGAGTGAGACTCGGCGGGGGGCTTCAAGAACCTACGAGCAGTACTTC. This sequence encodes CAWSETRRGASRTYEQYF. Variable domain in full (rest from reference TRBV30 and TRBJ2-7): SQTIHQWPATLVQPVGSPLSLECTVEGTSNPNLYWYRQAAGRGLQLLFYSVGIGQISSEVPQNLSASRPQDRQFILSSKKLLLSDSGFYLCAWSETRRGASRTYEQYFGPGTRLTVT.

This chain links TRBV4-2 with TRBJ2-1; weak D call: TRBD2 (6 bases). Germline V gives CDR1 LGHNA, CDR2 YNFKEQ. The CDR3 covers 17 residues. Trimming took off 0 bases at V and 5 bases at J, with 17 bases between the two ends. The CDR3 coding sequence is TGTGCCAGCAGCCAAGATGGAGGGAGGACTATTCACAATGAGCAGTTCTTC. Amino acids: CASSQDGGRTIHNEQFF.

A single count supports this clonotype. The chain uses TRBV29-1 and TRBJ2-4, with no clear D. The J call is uncertain, as TRBJ2-5 better fits the DNA end. This CDR3 is 12 amino acids long. Germline V lookup: CDR1 SQVTM, CDR2 ANQGSEA. CDR3 protein: CSVLEASETQYF. The CDR3 bases are TGCAGCGTTCTAGAGGCCAGTGAGACCCAGTACTTC.